These T cell receptor beta chains were read from a single sample in a study of T cells in Graves' hyperthyroidism and ophthalmopathy. TCRdb redid the calling of the multiplex PCR reads with MiXCR, one entry per CDR3 protein. The sample lists around 600,000 distinct CDR3 sequences; around 13% were seen once. Sequenced: blood. The receptors derive from a woman between 45 and 65 years old with Graves' ophthalmopathy. Each CDR3 is given with its conserved first and last residue. Each record gives: clone size, D gene, V gene, J gene, CDR3 DNA, CDR3 protein. A D gene is named only where the DNA matches it firmly. Clone sizes are given selectively: once, few, many, or a class where the clone is expanded.

>many|TRBD2|TRBV28|TRBJ2-1
TGTGCCAGCAGTTCAAGGAGATGGACTAGCGGAGAACGTCGGAATGAGCAGTTCTTC
CASSSRRWTSGERRNEQFF
>few|-|TRBV5-1|TRBJ2-2
TGCGCCAGCAGCTTGGATGGTGGGAGGCAGAACACCGGGGAGCTGTTTTTT
CASSLDGGRQNTGELFF
>many|TRBD1|TRBV28|TRBJ2-3
TGTGCCAGCAGTCTACTTCTCAGGGACAGGTCGCAGGGCACAGATACGCAGTATTTT
CASSLLLRDRSQGTDTQYF
>many|TRBD2|TRBV20-1|TRBJ2-1
TGCAGTGCTAGCCTGGGACTAGCGGAGAGCTCCTACAATGAGCAGTTCTTC
CSASLGLAESSYNEQFF
>many|TRBD1|TRBV13|TRBJ1-4
TGTGCCAGCAGCCGAGGACAGGGAACTGAAAAACTGTTTTTT
CASSRGQGTEKLFF
>many|TRBD2|TRBV20-1|TRBJ2-1
TGCAGTGCAAGTGGGACTAGCGGGAGAGGCGAGCAGTTCTTC
CSASGTSGRGEQFF
>many|-|TRBV5-1|TRBJ1-1
TGCGCCAGCAGCTTGAGGGGTGTAGGGCTAACTAACACTGAAGCTTTCTTT
CASSLRGVGLTNTEAFF
>-|TRBD2|TRBV7-2|TRBJ2-2
TGTGCCAGCAGCTTAGTGAGCGGGAGGGCCGCCACCGGGGAGCTGTTTTTT
CASSLVSGRAATGELFF
>-|TRBD1|TRBV7-2|TRBJ1-6
TGTGCCAGCAGCTCGCAGGGGGACAGGGAGTCACCCCTCCACTTT
CASSSQGDRESPLHF
>many|TRBD1|TRBV27|TRBJ2-7
TGTGCCAGCAGCGGGACAGCATTCGTGTACGAGCAGTACTTC
CASSGTAFVYEQYF
>-|TRBD2|TRBV20-1|TRBJ2-1
TGCAGTGCTTTAGCGGGAGGGTTTAGCTCCTACAATGAGCAGTTCTTC
CSALAGGFSSYNEQFF
>-|TRBD2|TRBV11-2|TRBJ2-2
TGCGCCAGCAGCCAAGAGACTAGCGGGCCTACCGGGGAGCTGTTTTTT
CASSQETSGPTGELFF
>many|-|TRBV20-1|TRBJ2-5
TGCAGTGCTAGGCTAGTAAGGGAGACCCAGTACTTC
CSARLVRETQYF
>few|-|TRBV30|TRBJ1-2
TGTGCCTGGAGTGTACTAGGGGCGCGGGGCACCTTC
CAWSVLGARGTF
>few|TRBD1|TRBV7-9|TRBJ1-4
TGTGCCAGCAGCCCTCGGACAGGGGACGAAAAACTGTTTTTT
CASSPRTGDEKLFF
>many|-|TRBV28|TRBJ1-5
TGTGCCAGCAGTTCGCTCCGGGACACGGAAGATCAGCCCCAGCATTTT
CASSSLRDTEDQPQHF
>-|-|TRBV7-3|TRBJ2-3
TGTGCCAGCAGCTTAAAGCGGCAGGGTGTAGATACGCAGTATTTT
CASSLKRQGVDTQYF
>many|TRBD2|TRBV9|TRBJ2-3
TGTGCCAGCAGCCCTCGCCCGACTAGCGTGGGCACAGATACGCAGTATTTT
CASSPRPTSVGTDTQYF
>-|-|TRBV28|TRBJ2-3
TGTGCCAGCCTCCCTCTCAGGGGAAGGACAGATACGCAGTATTTT
CASLPLRGRTDTQYF
>-|-|TRBV15|TRBJ2-1
TGTGCCACCAGCAGAGTGGGTAACTACAATGAGCAGTTCTTC
CATSRVGNYNEQFF
>-|TRBD2|TRBV10-3|TRBJ2-7
TGTGCCGCGGGGGGGAAGACGGGTTCCTACGAGCAGTACTTC
CAAGGKTGSYEQYF
>-|TRBD1|TRBV25-1|TRBJ2-3
TGTGCCAGCAGTGTAAACAGGGGGCCAGATACGCAGTATTTT
CASSVNRGPDTQYF
>many|-|TRBV3-1|TRBJ1-2
TGTGCCAGCAGCCAAGGGTACGGCTACACCTTC
CASSQGYGYTF
>-|-|TRBV29-1|TRBJ2-7
TGCAGCGTTGGCAGGCTGAGCGAGCAGTACTTC
CSVGRLSEQYF
>-|-|TRBV5-1|TRBJ2-5
TGCGCCAGCAGCTTGGCGGGAGAGGGAGAGACCCAGTACTTC
CASSLAGEGETQYF
>-|-|TRBV6-2/TRBV6-3|TRBJ2-5
TGTGCCAGCAGTTACTTTAGGCAGGGGGGACAAGAGACCCAGTACTTC
CASSYFRQGGQETQYF
>few|-|TRBV6-5|TRBJ2-4
TGTGCCAGCAGTTGGGGTTCCAAAAACATTCAGTACTTC
CASSWGSKNIQYF
>many|-|TRBV14|TRBJ2-3
TGTGCCAGCAGCCAAGTTACGGGACTTTCTGGAGATACGCAGTATTTT
CASSQVTGLSGDTQYF
>-|-|TRBV15|TRBJ2-5
TGTGCCACCAGCAGATTATGGGAGACCCAGTACTTC
CATSRLWETQYF
>-|-|TRBV28|TRBJ1-2
TGTGCCAGCAGCAAACGACCGGGACAAGGAACCTATGGCTACACCTTC
CASSKRPGQGTYGYTF
>-|TRBD2|TRBV7-6|TRBJ2-7
TGTGCCAGGGTGGGACTAGCGGGAGCCTACGAGCAGTACTTC
CARVGLAGAYEQYF
>-|-|TRBV7-8|TRBJ1-1
TGTGCCAGCAGCTTAGTTGGGGGGCCGAACACTGAAGCTTTCTTT
CASSLVGGPNTEAFF
>few|-|TRBV6-1|TRBJ2-7
TGTGCCAGCAGTGAATATGGGGGGCCCAACGAGCAGTACTTC
CASSEYGGPNEQYF
>many|-|TRBV6-6|TRBJ1-2
TGTGCCAGCAGTTACGGGGGGACGACGGAGAATGGCTACACCTTC
CASSYGGTTENGYTF
>few|TRBD2|TRBV4-2|TRBJ2-1
TGTGCCAGCAGCCAAGGCGGGAGCTCCTACAATGAGCAGTTCTTC
CASSQGGSSYNEQFF
>many|-|TRBV6-5|TRBJ1-1
TGTGCCAGCAGTTACGGCCAGGGAGAAGCTTTCTTT
CASSYGQGEAFF
>many|TRBD2|TRBV28|TRBJ2-7
TGTGCCAGCAGCTATAGCGGGAGGTTATACGAGCAGTACTTC
CASSYSGRLYEQYF
>many|TRBD1|TRBV2|TRBJ1-1
TGTGCCAGGACCTCGACAGGGAGTGGAGCTTTCTTT
CARTSTGSGAFF
>many|-|TRBV12-3/TRBV12-4|TRBJ2-7
TGTGCCAGCAGTTTTAATTTGGCAGACTCCTACGAGCAGTACTTC
CASSFNLADSYEQYF
>many|-|TRBV27|TRBJ2-2
TGTGCCAGCAGTTTATCGCTCCGGGGGACCGGGGAGCTGTTTTTT
CASSLSLRGTGELFF
>many|-|TRBV6-1|TRBJ1-5
TGTGCCAGCATCGAGACAAAGAGCAATCAGCCCCAGCATTTT
CASIETKSNQPQHF
>many|-|TRBV12-3/TRBV12-4|TRBJ2-2
TGTGCCAGCCTACAACCGGGACCCTCGGTACCCGGGGAGCTGTTTTTT
CASLQPGPSVPGELFF
>many|-|TRBV28|TRBJ2-3
TGTGCCAGCAGTTTCTCGGGAGTAGGGACAGATACGCAGTATTTT
CASSFSGVGTDTQYF
>-|TRBD1|TRBV6-5|TRBJ2-7
TGTGCCAGCCGTTACAGGGGACAGAAGGAACACAGCTCCTACGAGCAGTACTTC
CASRYRGQKEHSSYEQYF